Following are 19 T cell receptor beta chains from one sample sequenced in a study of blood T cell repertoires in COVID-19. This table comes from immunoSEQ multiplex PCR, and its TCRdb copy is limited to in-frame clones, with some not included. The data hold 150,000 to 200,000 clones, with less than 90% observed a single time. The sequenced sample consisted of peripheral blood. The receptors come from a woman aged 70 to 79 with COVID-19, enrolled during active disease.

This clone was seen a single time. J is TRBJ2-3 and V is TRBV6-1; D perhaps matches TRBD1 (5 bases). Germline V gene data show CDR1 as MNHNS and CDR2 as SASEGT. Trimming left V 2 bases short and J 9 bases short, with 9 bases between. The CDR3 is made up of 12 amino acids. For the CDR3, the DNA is TGTGCCAGCAGTGAATTACAGGCCACGCAGTATTTT. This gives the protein CASSELQATQYF.

CDR3 bases: TGTGCCAGCAGTATGCCGGGACAGGGAAACACCATATATTTT. It translates to CASSMPGQGNTIYF. This sequence joins TRBV25-1 and TRBJ1-3; 7 nucleotides align to TRBD1. The CDR3 runs 14 residues. Germline trimming cut 5 bases from V and 4 bases from J; bases unmatched to any gene: 5. From germline, CDR1 is MGHDK and CDR2 SYGVNS.

Here the CDR3 DNA reads TGTGCCAGCAGCCAAGAGGTGGGCCAGGGGGAGCAGTTCTTC. Amino acid sequence: CASSQEVGQGEQFF. The chain carries TRBV3-1 (or the pseudogene TRBV3-2) and TRBJ2-1, with D perhaps TRBD1 (6 bases). The V end lost 0 bases, the J end lost 10 bases, and 13 bases lay between the germline ends. CDR1 and CDR2 (germline): LGHDT, YNNKEL (reference sequence). This CDR3 region has 14 residues.

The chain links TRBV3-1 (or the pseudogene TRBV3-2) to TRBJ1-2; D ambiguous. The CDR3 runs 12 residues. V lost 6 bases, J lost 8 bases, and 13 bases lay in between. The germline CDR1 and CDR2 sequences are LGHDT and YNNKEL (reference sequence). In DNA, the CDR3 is TGTGCCAGCAGTTTCGGAGAACGGGGCTACACCTTC. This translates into CASSFGERGYTF.

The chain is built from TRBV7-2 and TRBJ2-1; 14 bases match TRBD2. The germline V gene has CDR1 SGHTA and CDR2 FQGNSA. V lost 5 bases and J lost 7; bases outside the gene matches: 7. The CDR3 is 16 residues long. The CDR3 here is CASSAPRLAGGNEQFF. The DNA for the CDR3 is TGTGCCAGCAGCGCCCCCCGACTAGCGGGGGGGAATGAGCAGTTCTTC.

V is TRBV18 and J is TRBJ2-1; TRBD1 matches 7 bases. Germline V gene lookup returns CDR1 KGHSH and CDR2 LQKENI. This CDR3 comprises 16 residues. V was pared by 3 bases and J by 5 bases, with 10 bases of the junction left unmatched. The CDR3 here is CASSPLESQGNNEQFF. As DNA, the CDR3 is TGTGCCAGCTCACCTCTTGAGTCACAGGGGAACAATGAGCAGTTCTTC.

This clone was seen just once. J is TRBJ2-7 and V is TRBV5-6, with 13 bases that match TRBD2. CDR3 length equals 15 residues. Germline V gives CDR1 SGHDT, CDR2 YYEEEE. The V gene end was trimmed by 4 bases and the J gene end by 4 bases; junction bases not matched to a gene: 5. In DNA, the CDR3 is TGTGCCAGCAGCCAACTAGCGGGGGGGCCGTACGAGCAGTACGTC. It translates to CASSQLAGGPYEQYV.

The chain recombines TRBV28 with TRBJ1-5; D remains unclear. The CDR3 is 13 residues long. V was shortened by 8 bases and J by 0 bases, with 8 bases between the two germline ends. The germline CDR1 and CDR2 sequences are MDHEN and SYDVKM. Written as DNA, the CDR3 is TGTGCCAGCGATACTCGTAGCAATCAGCCCCAGCATTTT. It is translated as CASDTRSNQPQHF.

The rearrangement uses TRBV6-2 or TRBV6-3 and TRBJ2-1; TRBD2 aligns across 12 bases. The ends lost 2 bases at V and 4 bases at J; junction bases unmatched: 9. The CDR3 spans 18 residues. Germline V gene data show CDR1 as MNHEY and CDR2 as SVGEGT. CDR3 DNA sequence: TGTGCCAGCAGTTACAGGCGTCTAGCGGGGGGGAAATACAATGAGCAGTTCTTC. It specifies CASSYRRLAGGKYNEQFF.

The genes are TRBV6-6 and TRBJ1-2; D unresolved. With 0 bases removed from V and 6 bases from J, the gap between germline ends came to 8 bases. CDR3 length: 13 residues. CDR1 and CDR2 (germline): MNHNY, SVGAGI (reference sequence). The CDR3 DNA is TGTGCCAGCAGTTACTCCGACGGGGATGGCTACACCTTC. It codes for CASSYSDGDGYTF.

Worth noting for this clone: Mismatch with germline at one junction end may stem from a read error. The CDR3 nucleotides read TGTGCCAGCCGGAGACCGGGAGAGGATGAAGTTTTCTTT. The encoded protein is CASRRPGEDEVFF. The chain has TRBV28 and TRBJ1-1; D is ambiguous. The V gene's germline CDR1 is MDHEN and CDR2 SYDVKM. The CDR3 runs 13 residues.

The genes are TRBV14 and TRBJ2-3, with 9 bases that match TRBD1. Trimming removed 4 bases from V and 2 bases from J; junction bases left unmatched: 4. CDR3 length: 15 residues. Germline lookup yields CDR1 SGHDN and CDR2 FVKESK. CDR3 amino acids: CASSLGTGITDTQYF. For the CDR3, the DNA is TGTGCCAGCAGCCTAGGGACAGGGATCACAGATACGCAGTATTTT.

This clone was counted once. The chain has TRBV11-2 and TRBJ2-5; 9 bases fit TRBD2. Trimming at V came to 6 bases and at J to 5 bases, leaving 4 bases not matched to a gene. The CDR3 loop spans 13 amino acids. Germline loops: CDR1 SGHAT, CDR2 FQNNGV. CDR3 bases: TGTGCCAGCAGACAAAGCGGGGGGGAGACCCAGTACTTC. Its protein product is CASRQSGGETQYF.

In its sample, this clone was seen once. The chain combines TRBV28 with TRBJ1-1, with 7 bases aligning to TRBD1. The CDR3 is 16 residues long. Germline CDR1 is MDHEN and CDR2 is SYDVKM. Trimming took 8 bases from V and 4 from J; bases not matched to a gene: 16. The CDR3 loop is CASQSGVRGRATEAFF. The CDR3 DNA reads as TGTGCCAGCCAATCGGGGGTGAGGGGGCGCGCCACTGAAGCTTTCTTT.

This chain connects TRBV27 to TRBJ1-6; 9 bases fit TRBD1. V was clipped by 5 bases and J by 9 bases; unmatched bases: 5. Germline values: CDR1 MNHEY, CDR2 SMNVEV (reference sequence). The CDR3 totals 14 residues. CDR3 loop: CASSPQGARSPLHF. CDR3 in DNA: TGTGCCAGCAGTCCACAGGGGGCGCGTTCACCCCTCCACTTT.

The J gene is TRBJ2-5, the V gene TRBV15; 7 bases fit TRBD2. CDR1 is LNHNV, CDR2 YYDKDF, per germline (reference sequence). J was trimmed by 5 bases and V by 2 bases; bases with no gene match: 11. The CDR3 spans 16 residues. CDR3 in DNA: TGTGCCACCAGCAGATCCGGGGAGGGCACGTGGGAGACCCAGTACTTC. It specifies CATSRSGEGTWETQYF.

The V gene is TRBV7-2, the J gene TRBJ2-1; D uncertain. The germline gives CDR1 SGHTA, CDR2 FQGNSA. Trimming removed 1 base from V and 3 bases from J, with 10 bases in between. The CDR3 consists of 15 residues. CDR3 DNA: TGTGCCAGCAGCTTAGGGGTCTCGGGCTACAATGAGCAGTTCTTC. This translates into CASSLGVSGYNEQFF.

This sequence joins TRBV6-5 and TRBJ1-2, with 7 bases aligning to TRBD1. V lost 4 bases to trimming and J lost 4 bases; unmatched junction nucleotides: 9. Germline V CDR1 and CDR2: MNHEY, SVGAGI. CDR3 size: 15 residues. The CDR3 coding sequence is TGTGCCAGCAGTTGGCTCCGGGACAGTCTCTATGGCTACACCTTC. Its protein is CASSWLRDSLYGYTF.

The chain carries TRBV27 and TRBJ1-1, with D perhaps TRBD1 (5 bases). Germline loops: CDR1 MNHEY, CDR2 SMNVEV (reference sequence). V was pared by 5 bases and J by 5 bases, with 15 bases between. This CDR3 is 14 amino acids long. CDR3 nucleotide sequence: TGTGCCAGCAGTAAGACGGGGGTTCGAACTGAAGCTTTCTTT. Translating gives CASSKTGVRTEAFF.